The 25 T cell receptor beta chains reported below all come from one sample, sequenced in a study of radiotherapy plus CTLA-4 blockade in lung cancer. Profiled with immunoSEQ multiplex PCR; TCRdb holds only in-frame clones, not every one. The sample has about 28,000 clones, 65% to 80% seen once; the top ten hold around 7.7%. The source material was peripheral blood, sampled from a patient treated with radiotherapy plus ipilimumab. These receptors all come from a human donor with non-small cell lung cancer who had stable disease on radiotherapy plus ipilimumab.

The V gene is TRBV28, the J gene TRBJ2-2; TRBD1 agrees at 7 bases. CDR3 length: 16 amino acids. V shed 6 bases and J 5 bases; nucleotides not matched to a gene: 12. Germline assignment: CDR1 MDHEN and CDR2 SYDVKM. CDR3 sequence (DNA): TGTGCCAGCAGCGTTACTCTACAGGGGTGGACCGGGGAGCTGTTTTTT. As protein: CASSVTLQGWTGELFF.

In regard to this clone: One end of the junction varies from germline; a read error may be responsible. The chain links TRBV6-1 to TRBJ1-6; 8 bases map to TRBD1. The CDR3 runs to 17 residues. Per germline, CDR1 MNHNS and CDR2 SASEGT. CDR3 region: CASSQAGGSLRNSPLHF. The CDR3, as DNA: TGTGCCAGCAGTCAAGCAGGGGGCTCCCTCCGGAATTCACCCCTCCACTTT.

The gene calls are TRBV9 and TRBJ2-6; 7 nucleotides agree with TRBD1. This CDR3 is built from 16 residues. V gave up 4 bases and J gave up 2 bases; unmatched junction bases: 6. Germline loops: CDR1 SGDLS, CDR2 YYNGEE. The chain's CDR3 is CASSPRQGPGANVLTF. CDR3 sequence (DNA): TGTGCCAGCAGCCCCAGACAGGGACCTGGGGCCAACGTCCTGACTTTC. Variable domain in full (rest from reference TRBV9 and TRBJ2-6): DSGVTQTPKHLITATGQRVTLRCSPRSGDLSVYWYQQSLDQGLQFLIQYYNGEERAKGNILERFSAQQFPDLHSELNLSSLELGDSALYFCASSPRQGPGANVLTFGAGSRLTVL.

The chain is built from TRBV6-5 and TRBJ1-1; the D is unclear. The CDR3 loop spans 14 amino acids. Germline assignment: CDR1 MNHEY and CDR2 SVGAGI. V lost 6 bases, J lost 4 bases, and 15 bases lay in between. The CDR3 reads CASRRPDRSTEAFF. The DNA for the CDR3 is TGTGCCAGCAGGCGCCCGGACCGAAGCACTGAAGCTTTCTTT.

The chain links TRBV9 to TRBJ2-7; 7 bases line up with TRBD2. In germline, CDR1 is SGDLS, CDR2 YYNGEE. The junction had 10 bases not matched to a gene; V was cut back by 4 bases and J by 3 bases. CDR3 length equals 15 residues. CDR3 DNA: TGTGCCAGCAGCTTAGGACTAGAGGGGCGCTACGAGCAGTACTTC. Its translation is CASSLGLEGRYEQYF.

The CDR3 DNA is TGTGCCAGCAGCTTAAACCCCGGACAGCACTACGAGCAGTACGTC. This codes for CASSLNPGQHYEQYV. The V gene is TRBV7-2, the J gene TRBJ2-7; a weak D match, TRBD1 (6 bases). Looked up from germline, CDR1 is SGHTA and CDR2 is FQGNSA. The CDR3 is 15 residues long. V was pared by 2 bases and J by 3 bases, with 14 bases between.

The V call is TRBV7-6, the J call TRBJ1-1, with D possibly matching TRBD1 (5 bases). CDR1 is SGHVS and CDR2 is FNYEAQ in the germline V gene. The CDR3 contains 16 residues. V was trimmed by 5 bases and J by 5 bases, leaving 21 bases between them. CDR3 sequence (DNA): TGTGCCAGCAGCAAGAGGGTCGGCAGGGTATTTACTGAAGCTTTCTTT. Its translation is CASSKRVGRVFTEAFF.

Only one count was recorded for this clone. The V and J genes are TRBV6-4 and TRBJ2-1, with 7 bases lining up with TRBD2. Germline V gene lookup returns CDR1 MRHNA and CDR2 SNTAGT. This CDR3 has 15 residues. The junction had 12 bases not matched to a gene; V was cut back by 5 bases and J by 8 bases. The CDR3 DNA sequence: TGTGCCAGCAGTAAGACATCCGGGACTAATCATGAGCAGTTCTTC. Translating it yields CASSKTSGTNHEQFF.

The chain couples TRBV7-2 to TRBJ1-2; D possibly corresponds to TRBD1 (6 bases). The V gene lost 5 bases and the J gene lost 4 bases, with 14 bases spanning the gap. Germline V gives CDR1 SGHTA, CDR2 FQGNSA. This CDR3 region has 14 residues. The CDR3 sequence is CASSTLTGSYGYTF. The CDR3 DNA is TGTGCCAGCAGCACACTGACAGGCTCCTATGGCTACACCTTC.

This clone appeared a single time. This rearrangement joins TRBV5-4 to TRBJ2-1; 8 bases match TRBD2. The CDR3 runs to 17 residues. The trim removed 4 bases at V and 2 bases at J, leaving 11 bases unmatched. The germline gives CDR1 SGHNT, CDR2 YYREEE (reference sequence). CDR3 sequence: CASSRPGAGGPYNEQFF. In DNA, the CDR3 is TGTGCCAGCAGCCGCCCCGGTGCGGGGGGCCCCTACAATGAGCAGTTCTTC. The full variable domain, its missing parts supplied by reference TRBV5-4 and TRBJ2-1, is ETGVTQSPTHLIKTRGQQVTLRCSSQSGHNTVSWYQQALGQGPQFIFQYYREEENGRGNFPPRFSGLQFPNYSSELNVNALELDDSALYLCASSRPGAGGPYNEQFFGPGTRLTVL.

V gene TRBV30 combines with J gene TRBJ1-6; 10 bases match TRBD1. Germline CDR1 is GTSNPN and CDR2 is SVGIG (reference sequence). CDR3 length: 13 amino acids. V trimming: 3 bases; J trimming: 8 bases; junction bases outside the gene matches: 1. The CDR3 bases are TGTGCCTGGAGGGACAGGGGGGATTCACCCCTCCACTTT. It yields the protein CAWRDRGDSPLHF.

The chain joins TRBV6-1 to TRBJ2-7; D possibly corresponds to TRBD2 (6 bases). The CDR3 loop spans 13 amino acids. V dropped 6 bases and J dropped 3 bases, with 12 bases sitting between them. Germline CDR1 and CDR2: MNHNS and SASEGT. The CDR3 sequence is CASSPNGGYEQYV. CDR3 sequence (DNA): TGTGCCAGCAGCCCCAACGGGGGCTACGAGCAGTACGTC.

This clone was seen just once. The gene calls are TRBV5-6 and TRBJ1-1, with D maybe TRBD1 (6 bases). The CDR3 spans 16 residues. V dropped 5 bases and J dropped 0 bases, with 17 bases sitting between them. CDR1 is SGHDT and CDR2 is YYEEEE in the germline V gene. Written as DNA, the CDR3 is TGTGCCAGCAGTCTGGGGGCAGGGAGGGTGAACACTGAAGCTTTCTTT. Protein product: CASSLGAGRVNTEAFF.

The chain couples TRBV9 to TRBJ1-1; D possibly corresponds to TRBD1 (5 bases). The CDR3 sequence is 13 residues long. CDR1 and CDR2 (germline): SGDLS, YYNGEE. V gave up 0 bases and J gave up 5 bases, with 8 bases separating them. CDR3 amino acids: CASSVGGETEAFF. DNA for the CDR3: TGTGCCAGCAGCGTAGGAGGGGAGACTGAAGCTTTCTTT.

V and J are TRBV7-9 and TRBJ1-2, with TRBD1 identical over 8 bases. This CDR3 region has 16 residues. Germline trimming cut 3 bases from V and 0 bases from J; bases unmatched to any gene: 6. Germline V gives CDR1 SEHNR, CDR2 FQNEAQ (reference sequence). The DNA for the CDR3 is TGTGCCAGCAGCTTTCGGACAGGGAACACTAACTATGGCTACACCTTC. This sequence encodes CASSFRTGNTNYGYTF.

V gene TRBV9 combines with J gene TRBJ2-5, with D possibly being TRBD1 or TRBD2 (5 bases each). Germline-derived CDR1 and CDR2 are SGDLS and YYNGEE. This CDR3 spans 12 amino acids. V was clipped by 4 bases and J by 4 bases, with 8 bases between them. CDR3 residues: CASSRGGETQYF. CDR3 in DNA: TGTGCCAGCAGCCGGGGCGGAGAGACCCAGTACTTC.

V gene TRBV21-1 combines with J gene TRBJ2-7; the D call of TRBD1 is as the table states it, not checked on the DNA. TRBV21-1 is an annotated pseudogene. This CDR3 is 15 amino acids long. CDR3: CASSLPRDRSYEQYF. Written as DNA, the CDR3 is TGTGCCAGCAGCCTGCCACGGGACAGGTCCTACGAGCAGTACTTC.

A single count supports this clone. The junction does not match germline at one end; this may be a read error. The chain combines TRBV7-2 with TRBJ1-2, with D uncertain. Germline CDR1 SGHTA, CDR2 FQGNSA. The CDR3 contains 14 residues. Here the CDR3 reads CASSLRLPATYNHF. The CDR3 DNA is TGTGCCAGCAGCTTGAGACTCCCAGCCACTTACAACCACTTC.

This clone has more than one count but fewer than ten. The genes are TRBV6-6 and TRBJ1-5; D is undetermined. Trimming pared 2 bases from V and 0 bases from J, leaving 5 bases between. Looked up from germline, CDR1 is MNHNY and CDR2 is SVGAGI (reference sequence). The CDR3 is made up of 14 amino acids. CDR3 coding DNA: TGTGCCAGCAGTTACACAGATAGCAATCAGCCCCAGCATTTT. It yields the protein CASSYTDSNQPQHF.

Concerning this clone itself: The junction departs from germline at one end; a sequencing error may be responsible. The J gene is TRBJ1-2, the V gene TRBV6-5; 9 nucleotides line up with TRBD1. CDR1 is MNHEY, CDR2 SVGAGI, per germline. This CDR3 comprises 16 residues. The DNA for the CDR3 is TGTGCCAGCAGTTACTCGAGGGGACAGGGAAACTCTGGCTACACCTTC. Its protein product is CASSYSRGQGNSGYTF.

The genes are TRBV2 and TRBJ1-2, with TRBD1 matching 7 bases. The ends lost 1 base at V and 8 bases at J; junction bases unmatched: 4. Looked up from germline, CDR1 is SNHLY and CDR2 is FYNNEI. This CDR3 region has 13 residues. CDR3 loop: CASSEVRGQGYTF. The CDR3 DNA follows: TGTGCCAGCAGTGAAGTGAGGGGGCAAGGCTACACCTTC.

This clone is categorized as medium-sized. This chain connects TRBV5-3 to TRBJ1-6; D not certain. TRBV5-3 is noted as an ORF with a role that remains uncertain. Deletions cut 4 bases from V and 6 bases from J, with 14 bases between. The CDR3 spans 15 residues. The CDR3 coding sequence is TGTGCCAGAAGCCTCCCCCGGGGAACTAATTCACCCCTCCACTTT. This encodes CARSLPRGTNSPLHF.

The table lists this clone with a few counts. The chain combines TRBV30 with TRBJ1-1; no reliable D call. The V end was cut by 4 bases, the J end by 3 bases, with 6 bases between. The CDR3 is 11 residues long. Germline CDR1 reads GTSNPN; CDR2 reads SVGIG (reference sequence). The CDR3 nucleotides read TGTGCCTGGAACTTCCACACTGAAGCTTTCTTT. Protein sequence: CAWNFHTEAFF.

V usage is TRBV7-8 and J usage is TRBJ1-4; 7 bases map to TRBD1. V lost 4 bases and J lost 4; bases outside the gene matches: 9. This CDR3 has 16 residues. Germline assignment: CDR1 SGHVS and CDR2 FQNEAQ. The CDR3 DNA reads as TGTGCCAGCAGCTCCCCGGGACAGAGACTTAATGAAAAACTGTTTTTT. This translates into CASSSPGQRLNEKLFF.

This chain uses TRBV23-1 with TRBJ2-7, with 8 nucleotides matching TRBD1. TRBV23-1 is sorted into the ORF group, with uncertain function. After removal of 0 bases from V and 5 bases from J, the junction contained 3 bases not matched to a gene. The CDR3 extends over 14 amino acids. The CDR3, as DNA: TGCGCCAGCAGTCAATCTGGACAGGGAAACGAGCAGTACGTC. It yields the protein CASSQSGQGNEQYV.